This TCR beta chain was obtained from a study of OX40 agonist ivuxolimab in advanced cancers. Turning to the study itself: Dose-escalation subjects each had hepatocellular carcinoma, melanoma, renal cell or head and neck cancer. Study findings and constraints: Expanded clones were, on average, more numerous among CD8+ T cells than CD4+. Both CD4+ and CD8+ T cell populations in blood had undergone clonal expansion by week 6 at 0.1 to 3.0 mg/kg.

Measured with immunoSEQ multiplex PCR; TCRdb has only the in-frame clones, and not every one. The sample has roughly 32,000 clones, roughly 91% seen once. In regard to this clone: The target antigen is unknown.

V lost 3 bases to trimming and J lost 0 bases, with 14 bases between them. Germline-derived CDR1 and CDR2 are GTSNPN and SVGIG (reference sequence). The CDR3 covers 15 residues. The clonotype originates from an adult with an advanced solid tumor such as melanoma, head and neck, liver or kidney cancer. V is TRBV30 and J is TRBJ1-1, with D maybe TRBD1 (5 bases). The sample in question was CD4+ or CD8+ T cells sorted from blood, obtained in a trial of the OX40 agonist ivuxolimab. DNA for the CDR3: TGTGCCTGGAGACAAACAGGCATGATGAACACTGAAGCTTTCTTT. Encoded protein: CAWRQTGMMNTEAFF. Together with reference TRBV30 and TRBJ1-1, the CDR3 gives the full variable domain: SQTIHQWPATLVQPVGSPLSLECTVEGTSNPNLYWYRQAAGRGLQLLFYSVGIGQISSEVPQNLSASRPQDRQFILSSKKLLLSDSGFYLCAWRQTGMMNTEAFFGQGTRLTVV.